The 10 T cell receptor beta chains presented below share a single source sample, sequenced in a study of blood T cell repertoires in COVID-19. Some clones are missing from TCRdb's copy, which holds only in-frame ones; the method was immunoSEQ multiplex PCR. This table has under 300,000 clones, about nine tenths appearing once. The sample was peripheral blood. All receptors derive from a man aged 25-40 years who had recovered from COVID-19.

V usage is TRBV10-2 and J usage is TRBJ1-1; unclear D gene. The CDR3 has 15 residues. The V gene lost 7 bases and the J gene lost 1 base, with 16 bases spanning the gap. The germline CDR1 and CDR2 sequences are WSHSY and SAAADI. CDR3 sequence: CASKRNQVSNTEAFF. CDR3 nucleotides: TGCGCCAGCAAACGCAACCAGGTATCGAACACTGAAGCTTTCTTT.

The rearrangement uses TRBV4-2 and TRBJ2-3; TRBD2 matches 7 bases. The V gene end was trimmed by 0 bases and the J gene end by 2 bases; junction bases not matched to a gene: 11. The CDR3 has 18 amino acids. From germline, CDR1 is LGHNA and CDR2 YNFKEQ. The CDR3, as DNA: TGTGCCAGCAGCCAAGATCTGGTCGGGGGGACTTTCACAGATACGCAGTATTTT. It codes for CASSQDLVGGTFTDTQYF.

V usage is TRBV6-6 and J usage is TRBJ1-1; D remains unclear. The CDR3 covers 15 residues. CDR1 is MNHNY, CDR2 SVGAGI, per germline (reference sequence). V was pared by 0 bases and J by 1 base, with 9 bases between. CDR3 nucleotides: TGTGCCAGCAGTTACTCGAATGCGGGGAACACTGAAGCTTTCTTT. Translated: CASSYSNAGNTEAFF.

The chain uses TRBV7-2 and TRBJ1-4; tentatively, D is TRBD1 (5 bases). V was shortened by 3 bases and J by 6 bases, with 14 bases between the two germline ends. Per germline, CDR1 SGHTA and CDR2 FQGNSA. The CDR3 has 15 residues. As DNA, the CDR3 is TGTGCCAGCAGCTTCCTGGGGCGCCTCGATGAAAAACTGTTTTTT. Translated, it gives CASSFLGRLDEKLFF. Drawing the rest from reference TRBV7-2 and TRBJ1-4, the complete variable domain is GAGVSQSPSNKVTEKGKDVELRCDPISGHTALYWYRQSLGQGLEFLIYFQGNSAPDKSGLPSDRFSAERTGGSVSTLTIQRTQQEDSAVYLCASSFLGRLDEKLFFGSGTQLSVL.

The rearrangement uses TRBV7-2 and TRBJ1-2; 9 bases match TRBD1. Germline lookup yields CDR1 SGHTA and CDR2 FQGNSA. V lost 4 bases to trimming and J lost 7 bases; unmatched junction nucleotides: 7. The CDR3 is 14 residues long. The CDR3 reads CASSSQQGAGGYTF. The CDR3 coding sequence is TGTGCCAGCAGCTCCCAACAGGGGGCCGGTGGCTACACCTTC.

The chain couples TRBV15 to TRBJ1-3; the D gene is possibly TRBD1 (6 bases). The germline V gene has CDR1 LNHNV and CDR2 YYDKDF (reference sequence). V lost 1 base and J 0 bases, leaving 7 bases between the germline ends. The CDR3 has 15 amino acids. CDR3: CATSRGTASGNTIYF. CDR3 in DNA: TGTGCCACCAGCAGAGGGACAGCCTCTGGAAACACCATATATTTT.

The V and J genes are TRBV7-2 and TRBJ2-5, with D maybe TRBD2 (5 bases). Germline CDR1 is SGHTA and CDR2 is FQGNSA. CDR3 size: 12 residues. Trimming removed 5 bases from V and 9 bases from J, with 13 bases in between. This CDR3 reads CASSPLLGAQYF. For the CDR3, the DNA is TGTGCCAGCAGCCCCCTATTGGGAGCCCAGTACTTC.

The chain has TRBV6-6 and TRBJ2-2; 9 nucleotides match TRBD2. The germline V gene encodes CDR1 MNHNY and CDR2 SVGAGI (reference sequence). The V gene end was trimmed by 8 bases and the J gene end by 7 bases; junction bases not matched to a gene: 5. The CDR3 loop spans 13 amino acids. This CDR3 is CASPSGKDGELFF. CDR3 DNA: TGTGCCAGCCCTAGCGGGAAAGACGGGGAGCTGTTTTTT.

The rearrangement links TRBV6-1 to TRBJ1-2; D ambiguous. Deletions cut 2 bases from V and 3 bases from J, with 7 bases between. The V gene's germline CDR1 is MNHNS and CDR2 SASEGT. This CDR3 contains 13 residues. The CDR3 DNA reads as TGTGCCAGCAGTGAAAGTAGAGACTATGGCTACACCTTC. It encodes CASSESRDYGYTF.

The chain links TRBV6-5 to TRBJ1-3, with 7 bases fitting TRBD1. V was clipped by 5 bases and J by 8 bases; unmatched bases: 6. This CDR3 spans 13 amino acids. Germline-derived CDR1 and CDR2 are MNHEY and SVGAGI. The CDR3 reads CASSRQGGDTIYF. Here the CDR3 DNA reads TGTGCCAGCAGTAGACAGGGTGGGGACACCATATATTTT.